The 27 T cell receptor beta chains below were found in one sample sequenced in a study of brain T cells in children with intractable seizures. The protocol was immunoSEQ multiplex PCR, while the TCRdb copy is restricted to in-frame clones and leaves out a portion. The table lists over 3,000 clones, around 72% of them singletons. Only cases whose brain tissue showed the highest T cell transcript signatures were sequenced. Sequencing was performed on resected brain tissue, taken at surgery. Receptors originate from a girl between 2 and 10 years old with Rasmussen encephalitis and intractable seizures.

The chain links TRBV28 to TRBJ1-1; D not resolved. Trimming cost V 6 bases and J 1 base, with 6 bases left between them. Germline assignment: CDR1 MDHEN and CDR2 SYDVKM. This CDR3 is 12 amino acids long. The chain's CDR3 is CASSYGNTEAFF. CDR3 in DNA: TGTGCCAGCAGCTACGGGAACACTGAAGCTTTCTTT.

As DNA, the CDR3 is TGTGCCAGCAGTTTTCGGCCAAACACTGAAGCTTTCTTT. This sequence encodes CASSFRPNTEAFF. This chain links TRBV6-1 with TRBJ1-1, with unresolved D. V lost 5 bases and J lost 2, with 9 bases in between. CDR1 and CDR2 (germline): MNHNS, SASEGT. The CDR3 loop spans 13 amino acids.

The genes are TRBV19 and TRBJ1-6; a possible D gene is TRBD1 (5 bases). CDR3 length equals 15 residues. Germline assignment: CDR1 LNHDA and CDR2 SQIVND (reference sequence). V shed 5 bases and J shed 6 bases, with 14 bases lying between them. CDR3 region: CASSARDRGNSPLHF. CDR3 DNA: TGTGCCAGTAGTGCGCGGGACCGAGGTAATTCACCCCTCCACTTT.

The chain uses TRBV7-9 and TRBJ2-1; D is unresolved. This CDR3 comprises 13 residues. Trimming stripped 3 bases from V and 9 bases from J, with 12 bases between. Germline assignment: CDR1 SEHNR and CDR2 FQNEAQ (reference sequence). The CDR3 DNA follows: TGTGCCAGCAGCTTTATCCTCCGAGGTGAGCAGTTCTTC. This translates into CASSFILRGEQFF.

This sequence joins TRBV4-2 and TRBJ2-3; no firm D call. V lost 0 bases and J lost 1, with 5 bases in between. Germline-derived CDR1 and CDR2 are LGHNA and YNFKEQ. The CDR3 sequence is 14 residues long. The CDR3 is CASSQELGTDTQYF. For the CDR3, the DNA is TGTGCCAGCAGCCAAGAGTTGGGCACAGATACGCAGTATTTT.

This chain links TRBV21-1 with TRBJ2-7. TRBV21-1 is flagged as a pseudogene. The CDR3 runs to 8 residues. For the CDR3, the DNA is TGTGCCAGCAGCCGACAGTACTTC. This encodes CASSRQYF.

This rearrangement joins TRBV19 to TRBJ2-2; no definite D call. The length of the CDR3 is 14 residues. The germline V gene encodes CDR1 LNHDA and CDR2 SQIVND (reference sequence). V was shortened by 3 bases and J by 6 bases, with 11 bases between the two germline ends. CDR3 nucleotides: TGTGCCAGTAGTATCCTCCGGGTAGCCGGGGAGCTGTTTTTT. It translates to CASSILRVAGELFF.

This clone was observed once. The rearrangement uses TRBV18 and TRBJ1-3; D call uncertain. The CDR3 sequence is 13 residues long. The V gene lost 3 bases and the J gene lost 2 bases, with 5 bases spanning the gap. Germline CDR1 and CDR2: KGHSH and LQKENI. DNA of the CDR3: TGTGCCAGCTCACCCAGAGCTGGAAACACCATATATTTT. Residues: CASSPRAGNTIYF.

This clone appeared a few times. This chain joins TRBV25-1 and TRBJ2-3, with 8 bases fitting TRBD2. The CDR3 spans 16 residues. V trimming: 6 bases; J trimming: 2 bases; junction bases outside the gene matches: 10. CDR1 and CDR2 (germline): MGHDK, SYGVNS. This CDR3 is CASRPSSGRTTDTQYF. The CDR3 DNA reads TGTGCCAGCAGGCCCTCCAGCGGGAGAACCACAGATACGCAGTATTTT.

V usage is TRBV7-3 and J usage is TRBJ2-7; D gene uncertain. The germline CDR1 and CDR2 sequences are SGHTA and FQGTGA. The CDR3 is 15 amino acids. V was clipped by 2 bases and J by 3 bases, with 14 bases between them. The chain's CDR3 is CASSLEYGRFYEQYF. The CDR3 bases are TGTGCCAGCAGCTTAGAATACGGCAGATTCTACGAGCAGTACTTC.

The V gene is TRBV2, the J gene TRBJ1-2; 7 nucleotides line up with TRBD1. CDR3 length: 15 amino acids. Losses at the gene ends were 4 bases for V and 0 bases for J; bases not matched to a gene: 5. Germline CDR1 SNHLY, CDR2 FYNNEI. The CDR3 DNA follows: TGTGCCAGCAGTGCCGGGACAGCAGCTAACTATGGCTACACCTTC. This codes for CASSAGTAANYGYTF.

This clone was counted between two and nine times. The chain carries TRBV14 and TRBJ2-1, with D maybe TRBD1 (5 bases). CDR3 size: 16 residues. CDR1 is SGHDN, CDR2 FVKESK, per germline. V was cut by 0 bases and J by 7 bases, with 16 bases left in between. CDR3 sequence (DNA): TGTGCCAGCAGCCAAGATCTAACAGGTGGGAAGAATGAGCAGTTCTTC. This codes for CASSQDLTGGKNEQFF.

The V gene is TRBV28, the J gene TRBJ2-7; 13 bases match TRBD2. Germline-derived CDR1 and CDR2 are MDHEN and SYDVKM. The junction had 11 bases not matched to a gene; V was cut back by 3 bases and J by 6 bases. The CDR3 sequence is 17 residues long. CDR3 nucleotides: TGTGCCAGCAGTTTTCTGACTAGCGGGGGGCGGCCCGTCGAGCAGTACTTC. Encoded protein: CASSFLTSGGRPVEQYF.

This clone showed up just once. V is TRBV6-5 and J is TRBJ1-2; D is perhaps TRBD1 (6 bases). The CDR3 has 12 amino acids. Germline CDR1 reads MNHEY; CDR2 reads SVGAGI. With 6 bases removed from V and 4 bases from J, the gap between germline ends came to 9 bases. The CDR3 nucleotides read TGTGCCAGCAGCCCCAGGGGCTATGGCTACACCTTC. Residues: CASSPRGYGYTF.

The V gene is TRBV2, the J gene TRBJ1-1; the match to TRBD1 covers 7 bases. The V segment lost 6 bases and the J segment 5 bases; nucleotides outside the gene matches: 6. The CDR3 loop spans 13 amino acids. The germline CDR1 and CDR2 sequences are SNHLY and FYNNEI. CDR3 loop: CASSSGTETEAFF. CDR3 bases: TGTGCCAGCAGCTCTGGGACAGAGACTGAAGCTTTCTTT.

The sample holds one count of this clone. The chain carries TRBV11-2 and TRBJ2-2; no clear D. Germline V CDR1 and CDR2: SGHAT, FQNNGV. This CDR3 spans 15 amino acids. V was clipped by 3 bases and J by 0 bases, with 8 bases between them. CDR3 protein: CASSFHWANTGELFF. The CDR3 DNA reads TGTGCCAGCAGCTTCCATTGGGCGAACACCGGGGAGCTGTTTTTT.

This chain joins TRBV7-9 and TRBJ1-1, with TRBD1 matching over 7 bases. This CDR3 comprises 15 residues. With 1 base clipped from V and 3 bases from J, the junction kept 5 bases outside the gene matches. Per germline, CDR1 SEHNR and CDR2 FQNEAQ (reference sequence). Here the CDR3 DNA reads TGTGCCAGCAGCTTAGTAGGGGGCGCGGACACTGAAGCTTTCTTT. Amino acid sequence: CASSLVGGADTEAFF.

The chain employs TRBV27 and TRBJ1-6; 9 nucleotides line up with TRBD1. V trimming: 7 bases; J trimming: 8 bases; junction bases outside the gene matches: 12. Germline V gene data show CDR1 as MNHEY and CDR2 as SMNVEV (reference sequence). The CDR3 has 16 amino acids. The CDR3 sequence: CASKLIDRGYHSPLHF. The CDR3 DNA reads TGTGCCAGCAAACTCATCGACAGGGGGTACCATTCACCCCTCCACTTT.

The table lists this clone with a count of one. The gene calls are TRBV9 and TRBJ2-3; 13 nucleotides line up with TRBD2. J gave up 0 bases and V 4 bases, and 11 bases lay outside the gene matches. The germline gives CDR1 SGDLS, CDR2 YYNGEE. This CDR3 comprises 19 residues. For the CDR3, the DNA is TGTGCCAGCAGCCCCAGACTAGCGGGGGGCGGACCGAGCACAGATACGCAGTATTTT. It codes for CASSPRLAGGGPSTDTQYF.

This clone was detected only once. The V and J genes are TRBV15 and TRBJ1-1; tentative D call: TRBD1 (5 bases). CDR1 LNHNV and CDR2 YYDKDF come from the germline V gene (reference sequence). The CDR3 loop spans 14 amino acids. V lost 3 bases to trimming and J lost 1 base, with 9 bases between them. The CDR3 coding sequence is TGTGCCACCAGCAGTACAGGACAGAACACTGAAGCTTTCTTT. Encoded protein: CATSSTGQNTEAFF. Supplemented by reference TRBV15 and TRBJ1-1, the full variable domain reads DAMVIQNPRYQVTQFGKPVTLSCSQTLNHNVMYWYQQKSSQAPKLLFHYYDKDFNNEADTPDNFQSRRPNTSFCFLDIRSPGLGDTAMYLCATSSTGQNTEAFFGQGTRLTVV.

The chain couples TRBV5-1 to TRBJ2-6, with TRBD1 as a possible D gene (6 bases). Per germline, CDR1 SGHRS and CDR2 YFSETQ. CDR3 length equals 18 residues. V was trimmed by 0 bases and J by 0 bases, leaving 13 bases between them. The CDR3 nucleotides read TGCGCCAGCAGCTTGGTAGGACAGTTCAGCTCTGGGGCCAACGTCCTGACTTTC. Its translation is CASSLVGQFSSGANVLTF.

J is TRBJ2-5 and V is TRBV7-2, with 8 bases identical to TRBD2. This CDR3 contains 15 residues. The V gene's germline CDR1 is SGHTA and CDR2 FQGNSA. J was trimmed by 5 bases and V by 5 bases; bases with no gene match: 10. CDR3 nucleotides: TGTGCCAGCAGCAGCAGCGGGAGCCATGGGGAGACCCAGTACTTC. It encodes CASSSSGSHGETQYF.

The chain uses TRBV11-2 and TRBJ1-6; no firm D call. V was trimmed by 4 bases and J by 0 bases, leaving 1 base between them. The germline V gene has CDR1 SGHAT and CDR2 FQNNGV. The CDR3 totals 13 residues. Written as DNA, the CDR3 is TGTGCCAGCAGCTCCTCCTATAATTCACCCCTCCACTTT. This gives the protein CASSSSYNSPLHF.

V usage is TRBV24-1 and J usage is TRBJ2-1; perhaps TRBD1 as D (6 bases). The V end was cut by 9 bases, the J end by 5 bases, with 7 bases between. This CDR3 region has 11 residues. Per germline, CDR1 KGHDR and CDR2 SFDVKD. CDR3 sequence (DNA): TGTGCCACCGAGGGGGACAATGAGCAGTTCTTC. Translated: CATEGDNEQFF.

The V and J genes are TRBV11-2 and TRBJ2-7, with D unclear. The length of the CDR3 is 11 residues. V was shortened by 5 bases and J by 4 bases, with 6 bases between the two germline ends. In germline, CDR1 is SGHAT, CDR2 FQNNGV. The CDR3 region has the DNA TGTGCCAGCAGCCAATTATACGAGCAGTACTTC. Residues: CASSQLYEQYF. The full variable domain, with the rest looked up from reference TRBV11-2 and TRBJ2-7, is EAGVAQSPRYKIIEKRQSVAFWCNPISGHATLYWYQQILGQGPKLLIQFQNNGVVDDSQLPKDRFSAERLKGVDSTLKIQPAKLEDSAVYLCASSQLYEQYFGPGTRLTVT.

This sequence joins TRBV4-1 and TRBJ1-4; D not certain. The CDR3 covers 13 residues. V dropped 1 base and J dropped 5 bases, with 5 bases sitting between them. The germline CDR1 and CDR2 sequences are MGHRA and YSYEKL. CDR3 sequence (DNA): TGCGCCAGCAGCCAAGTTACCAATGAAAAACTGTTTTTT. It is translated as CASSQVTNEKLFF.

The CDR3 coding sequence is TGTGCCAGCCAGGGCCTGACACCTGCGAACACCGGGGAGCTGTTTTTT. Translated, it gives CASQGLTPANTGELFF. The chain couples TRBV28 to TRBJ2-2, with D maybe TRBD1 (5 bases). The V gene lost 8 bases and the J gene lost 0 bases, with 16 bases spanning the gap. CDR3 size: 16 residues. From germline, CDR1 is MDHEN and CDR2 SYDVKM.